The 14 T cell receptor beta chains in this list originate from one sample, sequenced in a study of T cell responses to AZD1222 COVID-19 vaccine. Some clones are missing from TCRdb's copy, which holds only in-frame ones; the method was immunoSEQ multiplex PCR. The sample holds a few hundred thousand clones, more than 80% seen once. The sample in question was peripheral blood, obtained on day 0 of AZD1222 vaccination. The receptors derive from an adult in good health.

The chain employs TRBV19 and TRBJ2-2; 12 bases agree with TRBD2. The V segment lost 10 bases and the J segment 4 bases; nucleotides outside the gene matches: 4. This CDR3 is 14 amino acids long. Germline V gives CDR1 LNHDA, CDR2 SQIVND (reference sequence). The CDR3, as DNA: TGTGCCACTACGGGACTAGCGGGCACCGGGGAGCTGTTTTTT. This gives the protein CATTGLAGTGELFF. Combining the CDR3 with reference TRBV19 and TRBJ2-2 gives the whole variable domain DGGITQSPKYLFRKEGQNVTLSCEQNLNHDAMYWYRQDPGQGLRLIYYSQIVNDFQKGDIAEGYSVSREKKESFPLTVTSAQKNPTAFYLCATTGLAGTGELFFGEGSRLTVL.

V usage is TRBV2 and J usage is TRBJ1-1, with D possibly matching TRBD1 (5 bases). Trimming took 6 bases from V and 5 from J, leaving 13 bases between them. This CDR3 spans 13 amino acids. Germline-derived CDR1 and CDR2 are SNHLY and FYNNEI. The CDR3 protein is CASSYGGSTEAFF. The CDR3, as DNA: TGTGCCAGCAGCTATGGGGGGTCGACTGAAGCTTTCTTT. Variable domain in full (rest from reference TRBV2 and TRBJ1-1): EPEVTQTPSHQVTQMGQEVILRCVPISNHLYFYWYRQILGQKVEFLVSFYNNEISEKSEIFDDQFSVERPDGSNFTLKIRSTKLEDSAMYFCASSYGGSTEAFFGQGTRLTVV.

The chain employs TRBV6-5 and TRBJ2-3; TRBD1 might be the D (6 bases). V was trimmed by 0 bases and J by 2 bases, leaving 12 bases between them. The CDR3 is 16 residues long. The germline CDR1 and CDR2 sequences are MNHEY and SVGAGI. The CDR3 nucleotides read TGTGCCAGCAGTTACTCTTTTAGGACAGACACAGATACGCAGTATTTT. It yields the protein CASSYSFRTDTDTQYF.

The count of this clone is one. The chain employs TRBV11-2 and TRBJ2-7; D not certain. The CDR3 is made up of 16 amino acids. The ends were cut back, 4 bases at V and 0 bases at J, with 16 bases in the middle. Germline V gene sequence: CDR1 SGHAT, CDR2 FQNNGV. CDR3 sequence: CASSSIRSDVSYEQYF. In nucleotides, the CDR3 is TGTGCCAGCAGCTCGATAAGATCGGACGTCTCCTACGAGCAGTACTTC.

In this sample, this clone turned up a few times. This chain connects TRBV18 to TRBJ1-1; tentative D call: TRBD1 (6 bases). The germline CDR1 and CDR2 sequences are KGHSH and LQKENI. The CDR3 sequence is 14 residues long. The V gene lost 3 bases and the J gene lost 2 bases, with 10 bases spanning the gap. CDR3 in DNA: TGTGCCAGCTCACCGGCAGGGACAAACACTGAAGCTTTCTTT. Amino acids: CASSPAGTNTEAFF.

The genes are TRBV7-8 and TRBJ2-1; TRBD2 aligns across 9 bases. J gave up 7 bases and V 3 bases, and 16 bases lay outside the gene matches. CDR3 length: 18 residues. Germline CDR1 and CDR2: SGHVS and FQNEAQ. This chain's CDR3 is CASSFVSGSGWRRNEQFF. CDR3 DNA: TGTGCCAGCAGCTTTGTTAGCGGGAGTGGTTGGAGGAGGAATGAGCAGTTCTTC.

This chain uses TRBV2 with TRBJ2-2; the match to TRBD2 covers 7 bases. V lost 7 bases to trimming and J lost 0 bases; unmatched junction nucleotides: 5. Germline values: CDR1 SNHLY, CDR2 FYNNEI. This CDR3 region has 15 residues. CDR3: CASTLADSNTGELFF. CDR3 DNA: TGTGCCAGCACGCTAGCGGATTCGAACACCGGGGAGCTGTTTTTT.

This clone was seen a single time. Written as DNA, the CDR3 is TGTGCCAGCAGCCCGTCGGGGCAGTGGGGCAATCAGCCCCAGCATTTT. It is translated as CASSPSGQWGNQPQHF. The V gene is TRBV27, the J gene TRBJ1-5; D possibly corresponds to TRBD1 (5 bases). V was cut by 6 bases and J by 2 bases, with 17 bases left in between. The germline gives CDR1 MNHEY, CDR2 SMNVEV (reference sequence). The CDR3 has 16 residues.

Here the CDR3 DNA reads TGTGCCAGCAGGGGGGACAGGGGGGCCACAGATACGCAGTATTTT. It specifies CASRGDRGATDTQYF. The chain uses TRBV2 and TRBJ2-3, with 11 bases that match TRBD1. Trimming cost V 6 bases and J 2 bases; bases outside gene matches: 4. The CDR3 sequence is 15 residues long. The germline V gene has CDR1 SNHLY and CDR2 FYNNEI.

V and J are TRBV28 and TRBJ2-5; D is unclear. Trimming pared 6 bases from V and 2 bases from J, leaving 10 bases between. This CDR3 is built from 13 residues. Germline V CDR1 and CDR2: MDHEN, SYDVKM. CDR3: CASRRAAQETQYF. The CDR3 nucleotides are TGTGCCAGCAGAAGGGCAGCACAAGAGACCCAGTACTTC.

The CDR3 nucleotides read TGTGCCACCAGTGATCGACAGGGTTTGAACACCGGGGAGCTGTTTTTT. Protein sequence: CATSDRQGLNTGELFF. This rearrangement joins TRBV24-1 to TRBJ2-2; TRBD1 aligns across 7 bases. There are 16 residues in the CDR3. CDR1 and CDR2 (germline): KGHDR, SFDVKD. Losses at the gene ends were 3 bases for V and 1 base for J; bases not matched to a gene: 4.

The chain uses TRBV29-1 and TRBJ2-7; no clear D gene. Looked up from germline, CDR1 is SQVTM and CDR2 is ANQGSEA. V lost 3 bases and J 9 bases, leaving 12 bases between the germline ends. The CDR3 has 11 amino acids. The CDR3 here is CSVEEYLRQYF. CDR3 sequence (DNA): TGCAGCGTTGAGGAGTATTTGCGGCAGTACTTC.

The chain has TRBV28 and TRBJ2-2, with TRBD2 identical over 8 bases. Germline-derived CDR1 and CDR2 are MDHEN and SYDVKM. V was pared by 7 bases and J by 7 bases, with 8 bases of the junction left unmatched. The CDR3 is made up of 14 amino acids. The CDR3 DNA reads as TGTGCCAGCACGGGGGGGCCCCGGGGCGGGGAGCTGTTTTTT. Its translation is CASTGGPRGGELFF.

The chain uses TRBV27 and TRBJ1-6, with 9 bases aligning to TRBD1. V was pared by 7 bases and J by 10 bases, with 8 bases of the junction left unmatched. CDR3 length equals 14 residues. Germline loops: CDR1 MNHEY, CDR2 SMNVEV (reference sequence). Here the CDR3 reads CASNGRTGDSPLHF. DNA of the CDR3: TGTGCCAGCAACGGGAGGACAGGGGACTCACCCCTCCACTTT.